Presented here are 30 T cell receptor beta chains from one specimen sequenced in a study of OX40 agonist ivuxolimab in advanced cancers. Libraries came from the immunoSEQ multiplex PCR assay. The table comes from immuneACCESS by way of TCRdb, which keeps in-frame sequences with V and J called. Part of the clones is missing from these tables; in studies checked, under half for an unresolved V gene and the rest for unknown reasons. Present in this sample are tens of thousands of clones, almost 95% of which were seen just once. Together, the top ten hold 2.5% to 3.5% of the sample. This specimen consisted of CD4+ or CD8+ T cells sorted from blood, obtained in a trial of the OX40 agonist ivuxolimab. These TCRs come from an adult with an advanced solid tumor such as melanoma, head and neck, liver or kidney cancer.

This clone was seen only a few times. The gene calls are TRBV4-2 and TRBJ1-1; no reliable D call. The CDR3 is 12 amino acids. V lost 3 bases and J lost 5, with 7 bases in between. CDR1 is LGHNA and CDR2 is YNFKEQ in the germline V gene. DNA for the CDR3: TGTGCCAGCAGCCACCGGCGTACTGAAGCTTTCTTT. Its protein product is CASSHRRTEAFF.

The chain is built from TRBV7-2 and TRBJ2-7; D may be TRBD2 (6 bases). This CDR3 is built from 14 residues. The germline V gene encodes CDR1 SGHTA and CDR2 FQGNSA. Trimming cost V 0 bases and J 4 bases, with 10 bases left between them. CDR3 in amino acids: CASSLAGGVYEQYF. CDR3 DNA sequence: TGTGCCAGCAGCTTAGCCGGGGGAGTTTACGAGCAGTACTTC.

The J gene is TRBJ1-2, the V gene TRBV5-1; D remains unclear. Deletions cut 0 bases from V and 8 bases from J, with 14 bases between. This CDR3 contains 14 residues. Germline V gene sequence: CDR1 SGHRS, CDR2 YFSETQ. The CDR3 protein is CASSLESAVQGYTF. The CDR3 DNA is TGCGCCAGCAGCTTGGAATCGGCAGTGCAAGGCTACACCTTC.

The gene calls are TRBV15 and TRBJ2-1, with a tentative D call TRBD2 (5 bases). CDR1 is LNHNV and CDR2 is YYDKDF in the germline V gene (reference sequence). Trimming took off 7 bases at V and 3 bases at J, with 16 bases between the two ends. The CDR3 loop spans 15 amino acids. Here the CDR3 DNA reads TGTGCCACCACGCCCATCGGCGGGTTCTACAATGAGCAGTTCTTC. As protein: CATTPIGGFYNEQFF.

Remarks on this clone: In the same sample, other DNA sequences code for this CDR3. The rearrangement joins TRBV14 to TRBJ1-1; no firm D call. The germline V gene encodes CDR1 SGHDN and CDR2 FVKESK. V was trimmed by 1 base and J by 0 bases, leaving 9 bases between them. The CDR3 runs to 15 residues. The CDR3 here is CASSQGKTMNTEAFF. The CDR3 DNA reads as TGTGCCAGCAGCCAAGGGAAGACCATGAACACTGAAGCTTTCTTT.

About this clone itself: Relative to the germline gene, one junction end is altered; a read error may explain this. The chain couples TRBV28 to TRBJ2-7; TRBD1 aligns across 10 bases. The CDR3 contains 14 residues. Germline CDR1 reads MDHEN; CDR2 reads SYDVKM. CDR3 protein: CASSRPGTGAPVGF. In nucleotides, the CDR3 is TGTGCCAGCAGCCGACCCGGGACAGGGGCTCCCGTGGGCTTC.

The J gene is TRBJ1-6, the V gene TRBV7-2; D unresolved. CDR1 is SGHTA and CDR2 is FQGNSA in the germline V gene. This CDR3 contains 14 residues. The V gene lost 6 bases and the J gene lost 7 bases, with 13 bases spanning the gap. The DNA for the CDR3 is TGTGCCAGCAGTCACGGGTCCACCAATTCACCCCTCCACTTT. Translation gives CASSHGSTNSPLHF.

The rearrangement links TRBV2 to TRBJ2-2; D gene ambiguous. This CDR3 is 14 amino acids long. The V end was cut by 5 bases, the J end by 1 base, with 8 bases between. CDR1 SNHLY and CDR2 FYNNEI come from the germline V gene. CDR3 DNA: TGTGCCAGCAGTCGAAATGGGAACACCGGGGAGCTGTTTTTT. This codes for CASSRNGNTGELFF.

This clone has a single count. The CDR3 DNA follows: TGTGCCAGCAGTGAATCTTCCCCAGGAGATGAGCAGTTCTTC. Protein: CASSESSPGDEQFF. This sequence joins TRBV25-1 and TRBJ2-1; D gene unclear. V was trimmed by 1 base and J by 8 bases, leaving 12 bases between them. The germline gives CDR1 MGHDK, CDR2 SYGVNS. CDR3 length: 14 residues. Combining the CDR3 with reference TRBV25-1 and TRBJ2-1 gives the whole variable domain EADIYQTPRYLVIGTGKKITLECSQTMGHDKMYWYQQDPGMELHLIHYSYGVNSTEKGDLSSESTVSRIRTEHFPLTLESARPSHTSQYLCASSESSPGDEQFFGPGTRLTVL.

The rearrangement joins TRBV6-6 to TRBJ2-7; D remains unclear. The germline V and J ends were trimmed by 3 bases and 2 bases, with 17 bases remaining between them. The CDR3 is 16 amino acids. Germline V gene data show CDR1 as MNHNY and CDR2 as SVGAGI (reference sequence). The CDR3 loop is CASSYSHPPTAYEQYF. The CDR3 region has the DNA TGTGCCAGCAGTTATTCCCACCCCCCTACGGCCTACGAGCAGTACTTC.

The CDR3 sequence: CAWSDQTGWLDTEAFF. CDR3 nucleotides: TGTGCCTGGAGTGATCAGACAGGGTGGTTGGACACTGAAGCTTTCTTT. V gene TRBV30 combines with J gene TRBJ1-1, with TRBD1 identical over 7 bases. Germline V lookup: CDR1 GTSNPN, CDR2 SVGIG (reference sequence). The CDR3 length is 16 residues. The trim removed 1 base at V and 3 bases at J, leaving 11 bases unmatched.

J is TRBJ1-1 and V is TRBV7-9, with TRBD1 matching 8 bases. In germline, CDR1 is SEHNR, CDR2 FQNEAQ (reference sequence). This CDR3 is built from 15 residues. With V trimmed by 3 bases and J by 1 base, 4 bases remained unmatched. The CDR3 spells CASSFQTGENTEAFF. Written as DNA, the CDR3 is TGTGCCAGCAGCTTCCAGACAGGGGAGAACACTGAAGCTTTCTTT.

The chain carries TRBV2 and TRBJ2-2, with D maybe TRBD1 (5 bases). V was trimmed by 3 bases and J by 4 bases, leaving 9 bases between them. Germline CDR1 is SNHLY and CDR2 is FYNNEI. The CDR3 runs to 14 residues. The CDR3 region has the DNA TGTGCCAGCAGTGAGGGGCAGGCCACCGGGGAGCTGTTTTTT. It codes for CASSEGQATGELFF.

This sequence joins TRBV19 and TRBJ2-3; TRBD2 matches 7 bases. This CDR3 comprises 15 residues. The J segment lost 2 bases and the V segment lost 5 bases, leaving 7 bases of the junction unmatched. CDR1 is LNHDA and CDR2 is SQIVND in the germline V gene (reference sequence). The CDR3 spells CASSRSSGHTDTQYF. The CDR3 region has the DNA TGTGCCAGTAGTCGCTCTAGCGGACACACAGATACGCAGTATTTT.

This clone has a handful of counts. The chain carries TRBV19 and TRBJ1-2; no clear D gene. V was trimmed by 2 bases and J by 4 bases, leaving 5 bases between them. The CDR3 covers 12 residues. Germline CDR1 is LNHDA and CDR2 is SQIVND (reference sequence). CDR3 coding DNA: TGTGCCAGTAGTATAAGAACCTATGGCTACACCTTC. As protein: CASSIRTYGYTF.

The chain couples TRBV28 to TRBJ1-4; no clear D. V gave up 2 bases and J gave up 0 bases, with 4 bases separating them. This CDR3 region has 14 residues. Germline V lookup: CDR1 MDHEN, CDR2 SYDVKM. The CDR3 is CASSLTATNEKLFF. The CDR3 nucleotides read TGTGCCAGCAGTTTAACAGCAACTAATGAAAAACTGTTTTTT.

This sequence joins TRBV2 and TRBJ1-6; D unresolved. CDR3 length: 11 residues. CDR1 and CDR2 (germline): SNHLY, FYNNEI. V was shortened by 4 bases and J by 7 bases, with 2 bases between the two germline ends. In DNA form, the CDR3 reads TGTGCCAGCAGTGTAAATTCACCCCTCCACTTT. The encoded protein is CASSVNSPLHF.

This clone was seen only a few times. V and J are TRBV5-1 and TRBJ2-7, with D hard to call. The V gene's germline CDR1 is SGHRS and CDR2 YFSETQ. The CDR3 is 14 amino acids. Trimming stripped 0 bases from V and 5 bases from J, with 12 bases between. Here the CDR3 DNA reads TGCGCCAGCAGCTTGGAGGTACCCACGGACGAGCAGTACTTC. Protein: CASSLEVPTDEQYF.

This clone was seen a single time. Sequence at one end of the junction differs from germline and may be a read error. The chain employs TRBV7-3 and TRBJ1-1; possible D gene TRBD1, 6 bases. CDR1 and CDR2 from the germline V gene are SGHTA and FQGTGA. The CDR3 runs to 15 residues. The CDR3 sequence: CASGLGRTWDTEAFF. DNA for the CDR3: TGTGCCAGCGGCTTAGGGCGGACTTGGGACACGGAAGCTTTCTTT.

V gene TRBV2 combines with J gene TRBJ2-2; a weak D match, TRBD2 (7 bases). The CDR3 is made up of 15 amino acids. In germline, CDR1 is SNHLY, CDR2 FYNNEI. V dropped 1 base and J dropped 6 bases, with 12 bases sitting between them. CDR3 amino acids: CASSEGRGQAGELFF. The CDR3 region has the DNA TGTGCCAGCAGTGAAGGGCGGGGGCAGGCCGGGGAGCTGTTTTTT.

The sample holds a few counts of this clone. V usage is TRBV2 and J usage is TRBJ1-2; D gene uncertain. Germline CDR1 reads SNHLY; CDR2 reads FYNNEI. This CDR3 spans 14 amino acids. The V and J ends lost 5 bases and 3 bases respectively, with 13 bases between them. CDR3 sequence reads: CASSPDPRYYGYTF. CDR3 DNA: TGTGCCAGCAGTCCTGACCCAAGGTACTATGGCTACACCTTC.

This clone was detected only once. The chain employs TRBV10-1 and TRBJ1-1; a possible D gene is TRBD1 (5 bases). CDR3 size: 15 residues. Germline V lookup: CDR1 WNHNN, CDR2 SYGVQD (reference sequence). Trimming took 2 bases from V and 2 from J, leaving 12 bases between them. The CDR3 DNA reads TGCGCCAGCAGTGAGATTCGGGGCTTCAACACTGAAGCTTTCTTT. It is translated as CASSEIRGFNTEAFF.

V is TRBV5-1 and J is TRBJ1-2; D unresolved. This CDR3 contains 13 residues. Trimming pared 0 bases from V and 7 bases from J, leaving 10 bases between. Germline CDR1 and CDR2: SGHRS and YFSETQ. CDR3 DNA: TGCGCCAGCAGCTTGGCGGCAACGAGTGGCTACACCTTC. This codes for CASSLAATSGYTF.

The chain employs TRBV10-3 and TRBJ2-6, with TRBD1 as a possible D gene (5 bases). The V and J ends lost 6 bases and 3 bases respectively, with 15 bases between them. In germline, CDR1 is ENHRY, CDR2 SYGVKD. CDR3 size: 16 residues. Here the CDR3 reads CAISQGDSLGANVLTF. The CDR3 nucleotides read TGTGCCATCAGCCAAGGAGACAGCCTTGGGGCCAACGTCCTGACTTTC.

The chain uses TRBV29-1 and TRBJ2-7; 10 bases match TRBD1. CDR1 is SQVTM, CDR2 ANQGSEA, per germline. This CDR3 is built from 13 residues. The junction had 6 bases not matched to a gene; V was cut back by 6 bases and J by 4 bases. The CDR3 region is CSVWGQGLYEQYF. The DNA for the CDR3 is TGCAGCGTCTGGGGACAGGGGCTGTACGAGCAGTACTTC.

This clone was seen once. The rearrangement joins TRBV5-1 to TRBJ2-5; possibly TRBD2 for D (6 bases). The CDR3 totals 16 residues. Germline loops: CDR1 SGHRS, CDR2 YFSETQ. The V gene lost 4 bases and the J gene lost 4 bases, with 20 bases spanning the gap. Here the CDR3 reads CASSPSGSPTGETQYF. The CDR3 nucleotides are TGCGCCAGCAGCCCGTCCGGGAGCCCGACGGGAGAGACCCAGTACTTC.

The chain is built from TRBV15 and TRBJ1-2; a possible D gene is TRBD1 (6 bases). The germline CDR1 and CDR2 sequences are LNHNV and YYDKDF (reference sequence). The CDR3 loop spans 15 amino acids. V dropped 3 bases and J dropped 4 bases, with 15 bases sitting between them. In DNA form, the CDR3 reads TGTGCCACCAGCAGGTGGGGGGCCCAGGGCTATGGCTACACCTTC. It translates to CATSRWGAQGYGYTF.

This clone showed up just once. V is TRBV18 and J is TRBJ1-2; D gene uncertain. V was shortened by 4 bases and J by 6 bases, with 15 bases between the two germline ends. Germline CDR1 and CDR2: KGHSH and LQKENI. This CDR3 has 14 residues. CDR3 DNA: TGTGCCAGCTCACAGTGGGGAAAGAGGGATGGCTACACCTTC. Its translation: CASSQWGKRDGYTF.

The CDR3 region has the DNA TGTGCCAGCAGCCTACAGGGCAGCTCCTACAATGAGCAGTTCTTC. Its protein product is CASSLQGSSYNEQFF. The chain couples TRBV4-2 to TRBJ2-1; a weak D match, TRBD1 (6 bases). Germline V CDR1 and CDR2: LGHNA, YNFKEQ. Trimming cost V 4 bases and J 0 bases, with 10 bases left between them. The CDR3 contains 15 residues.

The sample holds one count of this clone. The V gene is TRBV5-1, the J gene TRBJ2-1, with 12 bases matching TRBD2. Trimming took 4 bases from V and 2 from J; bases not matched to a gene: 4. This CDR3 comprises 16 residues. Per germline, CDR1 SGHRS and CDR2 YFSETQ. The CDR3 coding sequence is TGCGCCAGCAGCCCCCTAGCGGGGGGGCCCTACAATGAGCAGTTCTTC. The encoded protein is CASSPLAGGPYNEQFF.